This is a list of T cell receptor beta chains from one sample in a study of PD-L1 blockade in urothelial cancer. Profiling relied on immunoSEQ multiplex PCR, and the TCRdb table lists in-frame clones only, not all of them. Among tens of thousands of clones, around 80% were seen once, and the ten largest hold 3% to 3.5%. This sample comprised PBMCs, obtained around atezolizumab (anti-PD-L1) treatment. The receptors originated from a man between 65 and 79 years old with urothelial cancer. CDR3s include the opening cysteine and the closing phenylalanine or tryptophan. A D gene is named only where the DNA matches it firmly. The listing skips clone size in some rows; elsewhere it reads once, few, many or a size class.

NA	NA	TRBJ1-2	TRBV19	CASRGTPITYGYTF	TGTGCCAGTAGAGGGACACCCATCACCTATGGCTACACCTTC
TRBD1	NA	TRBJ1-6	TRBV2	CASSRTGRYSPLHF	TGTGCCAGCAGTCGGACAGGGCGGTATTCACCCCTCCACTTT
TRBD1	once	TRBJ1-2	TRBV27	CASSLTGGKVRVSYTF	TGTGCCAGCAGTTTAACAGGGGGGAAGGTACGGGTTAGCTACACCTTC
NA	NA	TRBJ2-3	TRBV15	CATSPDFSRTDTQYF	TGTGCCACCAGCCCTGACTTCTCCAGAACAGATACGCAGTATTTT
TRBD2	NA	TRBJ2-1	TRBV29-1	CSVAGLVYNEQFF	TGCAGCGTGGCCGGACTAGTCTACAATGAGCAGTTCTTC
TRBD2	few	TRBJ2-1	TRBV5-1	CASSFDGGGRNEQFF	TGCGCCAGCAGCTTCGATGGCGGGGGGCGAAATGAGCAGTTCTTC
NA	NA	TRBJ2-7	TRBV2	CASSAASGTHYEQYF	TGTGCCAGCAGTGCAGCTTCCGGGACTCACTACGAGCAGTACTTC
NA	NA	TRBJ2-3	TRBV2	CASTQVPDTQYF	TGTGCCAGCACACAGGTTCCAGATACGCAGTATTTT
TRBD2	NA	TRBJ2-1	TRBV15	CATSRVSSGGDEQFF	TGTGCCACCAGCAGAGTTTCAAGCGGGGGGGATGAGCAGTTCTTC
TRBD1	few	TRBJ1-4	TRBV5-3	CARSLCVGAGTGNEKLFF	TGTGCCAGAAGCTTGTGTGTGGGGGCCGGGACAGGGAATGAAAAACTGTTTTTT
NA	NA	TRBJ1-6	TRBV4-1	CASSPRGGLNNSPLHF	TGCGCCAGCAGCCCTCGTGGCGGCCTTAATAATTCACCCCTCCACTTT
NA	NA	TRBJ2-7	TRBV5-4	CASSEDRGKRSYEQYF	TGTGCCAGCAGCGAAGACAGAGGTAAACGCTCCTACGAGCAGTACTTC
NA	NA	TRBJ1-1	TRBV7-3	CASSVGPDSTEAFF	TGTGCCAGCAGCGTTGGACCGGACTCCACTGAAGCTTTCTTT
TRBD1	NA	TRBJ2-1	TRBV7-8	CASSLTGQGEYEQFF	TGTGCCAGCAGCTTGACCGGACAGGGGGAATATGAGCAGTTCTTC
NA	NA	TRBJ2-6	TRBV9	CASSARDTGPGANVLTF	TGTGCCAGCAGCGCCCGGGACACAGGTCCTGGGGCCAACGTCCTGACTTTC
NA	NA	TRBJ2-7	TRBV28	CASSTLGRGSYEQYF	TGTGCCAGCAGTACCCTGGGCAGGGGCTCCTACGAGCAGTACTTC